This paragraph covers one TCR beta chain sequence. This clonotype occurred a few times. It lacks a known antigen. Per-base qualities were not stored, and no clone one base away is much larger. These data belong to a study of T-cell reconstitution after alpha-beta-depleted transplantation in children listed by TCRdb under 2016. Background for the entire study: The study quantitatively tracked T-cell immune reconstitution after TCRalphabeta/CD19-depleted allogeneic hematopoietic cell transplantation in children using TCR repertoire profiling.

The method was PCR. For sequencing, an Illumina HiSeq 2500 was employed. Molecular barcoding was employed in the preparation of TCR libraries, with unique molecular identifiers being used to normalize TCRbeta repertoire quantification. TCRdb redid the processing of the public reads, applying fastp at Q25 and MiXCR, and retained in-frame beta chains. Rows merge per CDR3 protein into single entries with the most common DNA and genes. This sample is represented by about 360,000 distinct CDR3 sequences; 13% of them were singletons. Over 3.5% of the sample belongs to the ten largest clones. The CDR3 runs 12 residues from the cysteine to the phenylalanine. Just CDR3 DNA is preserved here, 36 bases in frame from base 1. The junction carries 5 bases between V and J, which are trimmed by 1 base and 5 bases respectively.

The sequencing used PBMCs, collected from the stem cell graft. This receptor was identified in a human donor who donated a stem cell graft to a child with Fanconi anemia. The chain was built from TRBV12-3 or TRBV12-4 and TRBJ2-5, with the D segment identity uncertain. The CDR3 in this case is CASSLELETQYF. The nucleotide sequence reads as follows: TGTGCCAGCAGTTTAGAGCTCGAGACCCAGTACTTC.